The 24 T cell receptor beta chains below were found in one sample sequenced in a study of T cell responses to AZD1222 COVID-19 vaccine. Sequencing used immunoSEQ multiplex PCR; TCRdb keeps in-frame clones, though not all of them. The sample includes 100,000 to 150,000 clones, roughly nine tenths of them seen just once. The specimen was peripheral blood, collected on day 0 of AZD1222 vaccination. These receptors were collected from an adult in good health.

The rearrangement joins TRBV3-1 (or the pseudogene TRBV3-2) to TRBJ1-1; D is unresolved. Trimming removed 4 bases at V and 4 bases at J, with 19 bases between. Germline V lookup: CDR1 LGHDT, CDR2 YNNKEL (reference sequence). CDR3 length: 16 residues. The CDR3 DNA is TGTGCCAGCAGCCCGATCTACAGAGGCGAGAGCACTGAAGCTTTCTTT. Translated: CASSPIYRGESTEAFF.

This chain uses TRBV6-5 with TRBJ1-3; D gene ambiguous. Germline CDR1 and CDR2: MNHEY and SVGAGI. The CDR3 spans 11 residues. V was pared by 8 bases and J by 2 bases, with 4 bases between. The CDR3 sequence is CASHAGNTIYF. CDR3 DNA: TGTGCCAGCCACGCTGGAAACACCATATATTTT.

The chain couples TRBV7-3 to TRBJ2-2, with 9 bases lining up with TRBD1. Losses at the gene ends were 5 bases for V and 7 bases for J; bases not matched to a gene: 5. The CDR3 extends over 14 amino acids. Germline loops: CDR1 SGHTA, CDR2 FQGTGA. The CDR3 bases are TGTGCCAGCAGCCTGGGACAGGGAATCGGGGAGCTGTTTTTT. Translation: CASSLGQGIGELFF.

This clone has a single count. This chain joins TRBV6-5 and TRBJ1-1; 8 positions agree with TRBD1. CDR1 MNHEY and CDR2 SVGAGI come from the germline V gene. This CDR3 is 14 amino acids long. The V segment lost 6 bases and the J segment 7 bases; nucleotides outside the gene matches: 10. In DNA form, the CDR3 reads TGTGCCAGCAGAGTAGACAGGGGAGCGGGTGAAGCTTTCTTT. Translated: CASRVDRGAGEAFF.

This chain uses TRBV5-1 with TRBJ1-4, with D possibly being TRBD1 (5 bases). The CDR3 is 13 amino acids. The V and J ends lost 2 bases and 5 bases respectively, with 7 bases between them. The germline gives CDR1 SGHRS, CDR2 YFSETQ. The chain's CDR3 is CASSFGANEKLFF. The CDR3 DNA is TGCGCCAGCAGCTTCGGGGCGAATGAAAAACTGTTTTTT.

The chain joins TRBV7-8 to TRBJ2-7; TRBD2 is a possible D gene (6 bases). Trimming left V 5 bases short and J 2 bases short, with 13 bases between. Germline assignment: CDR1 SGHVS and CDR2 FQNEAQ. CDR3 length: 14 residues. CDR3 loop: CASSLLAATYEQYF. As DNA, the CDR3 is TGTGCCAGCAGCCTATTAGCGGCTACCTACGAGCAGTACTTC.

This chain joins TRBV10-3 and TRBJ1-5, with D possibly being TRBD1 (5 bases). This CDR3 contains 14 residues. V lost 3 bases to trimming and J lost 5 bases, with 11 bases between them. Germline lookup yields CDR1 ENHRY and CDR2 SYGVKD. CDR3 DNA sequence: TGTGCCATCAGTGATAGCCAGGGCGATCAGCCCCAGCATTTT. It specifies CAISDSQGDQPQHF.

The CDR3 bases are TGTGCCTGGAGCTCACCCCTAGCGGGGGGGTTTCTGCGCTCCTACGAGCAGTACTTC. It yields the protein CAWSSPLAGGFLRSYEQYF. The V call is TRBV30, the J call TRBJ2-7; 12 bases fit TRBD2. Germline CDR1 and CDR2: GTSNPN and SVGIG (reference sequence). The CDR3 totals 19 residues. The J segment lost 0 bases and the V segment lost 3 bases, leaving 15 bases of the junction unmatched.

This chain's CDR3 is CASRVTGTDTQYF. Here the CDR3 DNA reads TGTGCCAGCAGGGTCACAGGCACAGATACGCAGTATTTT. The chain carries TRBV14 and TRBJ2-3; the D is unclear. CDR3 size: 13 residues. Trimming removed 6 bases at V and 1 base at J, with 8 bases between. CDR1 and CDR2 (germline): SGHDN, FVKESK.

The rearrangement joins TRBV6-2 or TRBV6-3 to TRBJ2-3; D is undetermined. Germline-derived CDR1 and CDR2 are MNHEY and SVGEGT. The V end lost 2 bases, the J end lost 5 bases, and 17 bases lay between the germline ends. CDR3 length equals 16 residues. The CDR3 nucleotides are TGTGCCAGCAGTTACGGGCAAACCACGCGAGTAGATACGCAGTATTTT. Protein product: CASSYGQTTRVDTQYF.

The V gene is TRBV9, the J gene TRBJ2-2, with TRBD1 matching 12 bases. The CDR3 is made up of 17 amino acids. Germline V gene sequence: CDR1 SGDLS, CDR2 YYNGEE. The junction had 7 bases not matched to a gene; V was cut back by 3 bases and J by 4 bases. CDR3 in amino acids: CASSAPGQGAGTGELFF. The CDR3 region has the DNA TGTGCCAGCAGCGCGCCGGGACAGGGGGCGGGCACCGGGGAGCTGTTTTTT.

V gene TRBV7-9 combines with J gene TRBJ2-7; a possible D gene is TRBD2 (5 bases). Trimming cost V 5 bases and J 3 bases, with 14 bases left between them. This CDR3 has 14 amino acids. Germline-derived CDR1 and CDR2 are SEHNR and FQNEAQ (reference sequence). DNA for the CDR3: TGTGCCAGCAGCCCCGACTATCCCGTCTACGAGCAGTACTTC. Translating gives CASSPDYPVYEQYF.

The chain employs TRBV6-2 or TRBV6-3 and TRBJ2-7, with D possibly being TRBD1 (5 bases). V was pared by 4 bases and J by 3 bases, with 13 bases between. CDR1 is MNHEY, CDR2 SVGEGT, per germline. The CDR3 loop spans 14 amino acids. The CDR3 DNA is TGTGCCAGCAGTTGGGGCCCCCTGTTCTACGAGCAGTACTTC. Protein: CASSWGPLFYEQYF.

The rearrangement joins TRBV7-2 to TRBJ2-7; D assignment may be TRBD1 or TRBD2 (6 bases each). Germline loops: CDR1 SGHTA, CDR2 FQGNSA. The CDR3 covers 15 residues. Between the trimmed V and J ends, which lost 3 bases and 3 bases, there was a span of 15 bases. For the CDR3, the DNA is TGTGCCAGCAGCTTCGGGGGCCCGACCGGCTACGAGCAGTACTTC. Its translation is CASSFGGPTGYEQYF.

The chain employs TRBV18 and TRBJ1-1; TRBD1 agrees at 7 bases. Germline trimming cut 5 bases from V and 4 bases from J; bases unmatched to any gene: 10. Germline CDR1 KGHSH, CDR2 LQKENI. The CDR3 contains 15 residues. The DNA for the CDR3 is TGTGCCAGCTCAGACCCGACAGGGTCGCGCACTGAAGCTTTCTTT. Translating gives CASSDPTGSRTEAFF.

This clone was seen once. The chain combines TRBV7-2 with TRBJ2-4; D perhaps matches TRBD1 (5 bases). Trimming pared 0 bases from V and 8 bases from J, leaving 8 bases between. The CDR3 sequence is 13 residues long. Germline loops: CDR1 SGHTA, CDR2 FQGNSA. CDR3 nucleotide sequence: TGTGCCAGCAGCTTAGCAGGGGCAGACATTCAGTACTTC. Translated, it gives CASSLAGADIQYF.

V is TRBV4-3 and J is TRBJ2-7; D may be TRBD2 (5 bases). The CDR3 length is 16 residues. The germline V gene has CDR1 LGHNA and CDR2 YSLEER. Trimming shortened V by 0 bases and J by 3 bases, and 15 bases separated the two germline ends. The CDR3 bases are TGCGCCAGCAGCCAAGAATTGGGCGGGTCAAACTACGAGCAGTACTTC. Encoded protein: CASSQELGGSNYEQYF.

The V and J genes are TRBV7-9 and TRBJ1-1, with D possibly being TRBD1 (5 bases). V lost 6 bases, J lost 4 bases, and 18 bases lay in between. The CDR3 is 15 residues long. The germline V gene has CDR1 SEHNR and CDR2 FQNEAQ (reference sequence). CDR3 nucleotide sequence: TGTGCCAGCAGTTTACGGGGGGAGAGCGGCACTGAAGCTTTCTTT. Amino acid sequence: CASSLRGESGTEAFF.

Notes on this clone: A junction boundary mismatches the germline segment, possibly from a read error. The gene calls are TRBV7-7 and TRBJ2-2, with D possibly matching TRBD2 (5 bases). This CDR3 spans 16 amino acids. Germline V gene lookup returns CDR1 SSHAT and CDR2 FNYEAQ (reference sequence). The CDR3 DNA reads TGTGCTAGCAGCTCAATTGGACTGACGAACACCGGGGAGCTGTTTTTT. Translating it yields CASSSIGLTNTGELFF.

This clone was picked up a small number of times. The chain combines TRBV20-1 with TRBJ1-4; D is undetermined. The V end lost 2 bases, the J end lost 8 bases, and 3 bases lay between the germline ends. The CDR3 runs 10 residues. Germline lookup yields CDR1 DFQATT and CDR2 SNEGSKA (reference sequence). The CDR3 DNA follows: TGCAGTGCTAGAAACGAAAAACTGTTTTTT. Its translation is CSARNEKLFF.

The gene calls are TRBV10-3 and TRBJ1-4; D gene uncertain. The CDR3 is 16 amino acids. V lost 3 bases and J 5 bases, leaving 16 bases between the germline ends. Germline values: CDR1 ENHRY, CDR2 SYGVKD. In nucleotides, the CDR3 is TGTGCCATCAGTGATGGGCAAGGACTCACGAATGAAAAACTGTTTTTT. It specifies CAISDGQGLTNEKLFF.

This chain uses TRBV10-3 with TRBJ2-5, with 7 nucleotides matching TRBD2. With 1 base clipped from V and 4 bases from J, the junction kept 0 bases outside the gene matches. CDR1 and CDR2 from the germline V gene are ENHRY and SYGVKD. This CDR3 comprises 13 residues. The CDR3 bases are TGTGCCATCAGTGAGTGGGAGGGAGAGACCCAGTACTTC. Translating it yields CAISEWEGETQYF.

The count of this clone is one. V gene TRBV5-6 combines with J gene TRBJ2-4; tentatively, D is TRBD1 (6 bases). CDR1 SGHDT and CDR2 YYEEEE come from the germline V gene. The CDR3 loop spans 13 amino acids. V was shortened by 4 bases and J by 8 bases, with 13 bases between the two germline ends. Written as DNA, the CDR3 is TGTGCCAGCAGCCTGGACAGCTTGCACATTCAGTACTTC. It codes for CASSLDSLHIQYF. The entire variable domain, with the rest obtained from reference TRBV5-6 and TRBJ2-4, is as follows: DAGVTQSPTHLIKTRGQQVTLRCSPKSGHDTVSWYQQALGQGPQFIFQYYEEEERQRGNFPDRFSGHQFPNYSSELNVNALLLGDSALYLCASSLDSLHIQYFGAGTRLSVL.

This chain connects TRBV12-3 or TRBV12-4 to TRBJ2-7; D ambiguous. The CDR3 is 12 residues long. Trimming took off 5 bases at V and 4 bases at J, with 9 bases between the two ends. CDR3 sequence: CASSKAGYEQYF. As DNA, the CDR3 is TGTGCCAGCAGTAAAGCAGGTTACGAGCAGTACTTC.